The T cell receptor beta chain under discussion was sequenced for a study of cytomegalovirus exposure and HLA in healthy donors. Findings and caveats of the study: Across HLA loci, a later analysis found differing TCR association rates, with DRB1 most and HLA-C fewest.

Note on this clone: Its antigen is unidentified.

V gave up 5 bases and J gave up 8 bases; unmatched junction bases: 15. CDR1 MNHNY and CDR2 SVGAGI come from the germline V gene (reference sequence). The CDR3 loop spans 16 amino acids. 13 Jbeta primers and 60 Vbeta primers were used for the PCR. Repertoires were generated with immunoSEQ multiplex PCR, while TCRdb's copy carries only in-frame clones and drops some. The sample has about 130,000 clones, 74% seen once. This sequence originates from a woman aged 45-59 years in good health and CMV-seropositive. The chain links TRBV6-6 to TRBJ1-2; 9 bases match TRBD1. The specimen was PBMCs. The CDR3 sequence: CASSQPTGGADKGYTF. The CDR3 region has the DNA TGTGCCAGCAGTCAACCAACAGGGGGCGCAGACAAAGGCTACACCTTC.